Listed below are T cell receptor beta chains from one sample, sequenced in a study of blood T cell repertoires in COVID-19. Sequencing used immunoSEQ multiplex PCR; TCRdb keeps in-frame clones, though not all of them. The table shows roughly 150,000 clones, with under 90% occurring only once. Sequencing was carried out using peripheral blood. The receptors shown here come from a man in his sixties with acute or convalescent COVID-19. Each CDR3 is given with its conserved first and last residue. A D gene is named only where the DNA matches it firmly. The size of a clone is reported for some rows only, either as once, few or many, or as a class for expanded clones.

.	TRBV4-3	once	TRBJ1-2	TGCGCCAGCAGCCAAGAGGGCCTGGGGAGTGGCTACACCTTC	CASSQEGLGSGYTF
.	TRBV7-3	few	TRBJ2-3	TGTGCCAGCAGCTTAAGAGCTGCTAGCACAGATACGCAGTATTTT	CASSLRAASTDTQYF
TRBD1	TRBV6-1	.	TRBJ1-6	TGTGCCAGCAGTGAGGCAGGGGGCGTTAATTCACCCCTCCACTTT	CASSEAGGVNSPLHF
TRBD2	TRBV24-1	.	TRBJ2-3	TGTGCCACCAGTGACCCCACTAGCGGCAGCACAGATACGCAGTATTTT	CATSDPTSGSTDTQYF
TRBD1	TRBV19	once	TRBJ1-2	TGTGCCAGTAGAAAAGGACAGGGGTATGGCTACACCTTC	CASRKGQGYGYTF
.	TRBV29-1	.	TRBJ2-1	TGCAGCGTTGAACAGGCAAGCAATGAGCAGTTCTTC	CSVEQASNEQFF
TRBD1	TRBV5-1	.	TRBJ1-3	TGCGCCAGCAGCTCTGCCACCGGGACAGGGGATCGGATCTCTGGAAACACCATATATTTT	CASSSATGTGDRISGNTIYF
.	TRBV9	.	TRBJ2-4	TGTGCCAGCAGCCCCCCCGCGGAAAACATTCAGTACTTC	CASSPPAENIQYF
TRBD1	TRBV7-9	few	TRBJ2-2	TGTGCCAGCAGCTTTGGGACAGGGGTTGACGGGGAGCTGTTTTTT	CASSFGTGVDGELFF
.	TRBV6-5	.	TRBJ1-5	TGTGCCAGCAGGGCCGCAGGGATTTTAAATCAGCCCCAGCATTTT	CASRAAGILNQPQHF
TRBD1	TRBV29-1	.	TRBJ2-1	TGCAGCTCCCGGGACAGGGGATCCAATGAGCAGTTCTTC	CSSRDRGSNEQFF
TRBD1	TRBV19	.	TRBJ1-5	TGTGCCAGTAGCGCACAGGGGTTGGGGTATAGCAATCAGCCCCAGCATTTT	CASSAQGLGYSNQPQHF
TRBD1	TRBV18	.	TRBJ1-5	TGTGCCAGCTCACCACTTGGGACAGGGGGATACCAGCCCCAGCATTTT	CASSPLGTGGYQPQHF
TRBD1	TRBV4-2	few	TRBJ1-3	TGTGCCAGCAGCCAAGAAGCGACAGGGGGCTCTGGAAACACCATATATTTT	CASSQEATGGSGNTIYF
.	TRBV6-5	.	TRBJ1-2	TGTGCCAGCACCTACGCGCCCGGGTATGGCTACACCTTC	CASTYAPGYGYTF
.	TRBV29-1	.	TRBJ1-4	TGCAGCGTTGAAGCCGGGACACCCTTTAATGAAAAACTGTTTTTT	CSVEAGTPFNEKLFF
TRBD1	TRBV5-5	.	TRBJ1-6	TGTGCCAGCAGCTGGGGACAGGGAGTAAATTCACCCCTCCACTTT	CASSWGQGVNSPLHF
TRBD1	TRBV18	.	TRBJ2-5	TGTGCCAGCTCACCACTCTTCGACAGGGGGCTAGAGACCCAGTACTTC	CASSPLFDRGLETQYF
TRBD2	TRBV5-6	.	TRBJ2-5	TGTGCCAGCAGCCTGCGGACTAGCTTCCAAGAGACCCAGTACTTC	CASSLRTSFQETQYF
.	TRBV11-3	.	TRBJ2-1	TGTGCCAGCAGCCGGAGCCAGAGCTCCTACAATGAGCAGTTCTTC	CASSRSQSSYNEQFF
TRBD2	TRBV7-2	.	TRBJ2-5	TGTGCCAGCACAACTAGCGGGAGGCGAGAGACCCAGTACTTC	CASTTSGRRETQYF
.	TRBV18	.	TRBJ1-2	TGTGCCAGCTCACCGGGAAGAAGGGGCTATGGCTACACCTTC	CASSPGRRGYGYTF
TRBD1	TRBV29-1	.	TRBJ1-1	TGCAGCGCCCAACAGGGGTTTGGCACTGAAGCTTTCTTT	CSAQQGFGTEAFF
.	TRBV18	.	TRBJ1-6	TGTGCCAGCTGGGCGGGGAACTATAATTCACCCCTCCACTTT	CASWAGNYNSPLHF
.	TRBV7-2	.	TRBJ1-1	TGTGCCAGCAGCTTATACCGGGGGACTGAAGCTTTCTTT	CASSLYRGTEAFF